This TCR beta chain was identified in a study of shared clonotypes between healthy human individuals. Study summary: There were three CD4 naive, three CD4 memory, two CD8 naive and one CD8 memory plates per donor.

This CDR3 has 15 amino acids. CDR1 is SGHAT and CDR2 is FQNNGV in the germline V gene. J was trimmed by 0 bases and V by 5 bases; bases with no gene match: 5. Sequencing used immunoSEQ multiplex PCR; TCRdb keeps in-frame clones, though not all of them. The data contain about 1.5 million clones, 98% of them seen just once; the ten biggest clones take up about 0.42%. The investigators split CD4+ cells into a CD45RA+ naive subset and a CD45RA-negative memory subset. The study, taken as a whole, reports: Read depth was anticipated to influence clonotype sharing among donors.

Comments on this clone: Its antigen is not identified.

The sequenced material came from naive CD4+ T cells sorted from blood. Subset in this sample: CD45RA+ positively selected. The rearrangement links TRBV11-2 to TRBJ2-7; TRBD2 aligns across 9 bases. This receptor was taken from a young man in good health. In DNA form, the CDR3 reads TGTGCCAGCAGCCCAGAGGGACTAGCCTCCTACGAGCAGTACTTC. Translating it yields CASSPEGLASYEQYF.